This is a list of T cell receptor beta chains from one sample in a study of vaccination effects on CD4 cells after COVID-19. These receptors have no known antigen. This table comes from immunoSEQ multiplex PCR, and its TCRdb copy is limited to in-frame clones, with some not included. The sample lists about 73,000 clones; 65% to 85% were seen once. Sample: CD4+ T cells from PBMCs cultured with HCoV-NL63 spike peptides, taken before COVID-19 vaccination. Every receptor here comes from a human donor who received a COVID-19 vaccine. Both conserved end residues are part of each CDR3. A D gene is named only where the DNA matches it firmly. Clone sizes are given selectively: once, few, many, or a class where the clone is expanded.

D: .
V: TRBV29-1
size: .
J: TRBJ1-5
DNA: TGCAGCGTTAGGGACACTAGCAATCAGCCCCAGCATTTT
CDR3: CSVRDTSNQPQHF

D: .
V: TRBV9
size: once
J: TRBJ1-2
DNA: TGTGCCAGCAGCGGCCCTTGGACTTACGAAAGGGGCTACACCTTC
CDR3: CASSGPWTYERGYTF

D: TRBD1
V: TRBV5-8
size: .
J: TRBJ2-5
DNA: TGTGCCAGCAGCTATTTCAAACAGGGGCCGCAAGAGACCCAGTACTTC
CDR3: CASSYFKQGPQETQYF

D: .
V: TRBV3-1/TRBV3-2
size: few
J: TRBJ1-3
DNA: TGTGCCAGCAGCCAAGATAATTGGAGCTCTGGAAACACCATATATTTT
CDR3: CASSQDNWSSGNTIYF

D: .
V: TRBV6-6
size: .
J: TRBJ2-3
DNA: TGTGCCAGCAGTTACTCCGGGGGCCGACGGGATACGCAGTATTTT
CDR3: CASSYSGGRRDTQYF

D: .
V: TRBV30
size: .
J: TRBJ2-3
DNA: TGTGCCTGGAGACTCGGACTTAACACAGATACGCAGTATTTT
CDR3: CAWRLGLNTDTQYF

D: .
V: TRBV9
size: once
J: TRBJ1-2
DNA: TGTGCCAGCAGCGCCCAAGACGGCTACTATGGCTACACCTTC
CDR3: CASSAQDGYYGYTF

D: .
V: TRBV7-2
size: .
J: TRBJ2-1
DNA: TGTGCCAGCAGCTTAGGCGATGAGCAGTTCTTC
CDR3: CASSLGDEQFF

D: .
V: TRBV6-5
size: .
J: TRBJ2-4
DNA: TGTGCCAGCAGGGACCGGGCCAAAAACATTCAGTACTTC
CDR3: CASRDRAKNIQYF

D: TRBD1
V: TRBV4-3
size: .
J: TRBJ2-1
DNA: TGCGCCAGCAGCCAAGGACAGGGGGCAGGTAATGAGCAGTTCTTC
CDR3: CASSQGQGAGNEQFF

D: TRBD1
V: TRBV5-1
size: .
J: TRBJ1-2
DNA: TGCGCCAGCAGCTTGTCCGGGACAGATGGGGGCTACACCTTC
CDR3: CASSLSGTDGGYTF

D: .
V: TRBV10-3
size: .
J: TRBJ1-1
DNA: TGTGCCATCAGTGAGTCAGGGCAGGGCTTGAACACTGAAGCTTTCTTT
CDR3: CAISESGQGLNTEAFF

D: .
V: TRBV10-1
size: once
J: TRBJ2-6
DNA: TGCGCCAGCAGCCCTGGAGGAGGGAGAGGGGCCAACGTCCTGACTTTC
CDR3: CASSPGGGRGANVLTF

D: .
V: TRBV5-4
size: .
J: TRBJ1-2
DNA: TGTGCCAGCAGCCTCCCGACATGGACCGACTATGGCTACACCTTC
CDR3: CASSLPTWTDYGYTF